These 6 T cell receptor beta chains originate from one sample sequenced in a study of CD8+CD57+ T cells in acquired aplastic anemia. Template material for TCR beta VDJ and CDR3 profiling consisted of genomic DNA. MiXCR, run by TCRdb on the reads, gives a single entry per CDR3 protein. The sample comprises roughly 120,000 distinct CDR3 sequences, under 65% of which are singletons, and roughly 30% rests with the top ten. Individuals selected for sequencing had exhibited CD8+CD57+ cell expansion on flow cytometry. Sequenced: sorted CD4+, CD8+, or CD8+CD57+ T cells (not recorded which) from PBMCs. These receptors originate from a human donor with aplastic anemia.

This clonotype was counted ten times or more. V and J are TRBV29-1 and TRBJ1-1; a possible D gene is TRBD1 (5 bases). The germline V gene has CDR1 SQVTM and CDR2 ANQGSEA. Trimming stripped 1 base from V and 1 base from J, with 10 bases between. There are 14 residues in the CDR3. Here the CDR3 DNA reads TGCAGCGTTGAAGCCCGAGGGGAGAACACTGAAGCTTTCTTT. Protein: CSVEARGENTEAFF.

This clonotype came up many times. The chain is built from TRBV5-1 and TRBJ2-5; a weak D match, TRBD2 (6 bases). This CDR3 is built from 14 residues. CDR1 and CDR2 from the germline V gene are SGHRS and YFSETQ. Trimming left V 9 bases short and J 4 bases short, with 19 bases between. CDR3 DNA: TGCGCCACCCGAGTCGGGGAGGTGGGAGAGACCCAGTACTTC. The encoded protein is CATRVGEVGETQYF.

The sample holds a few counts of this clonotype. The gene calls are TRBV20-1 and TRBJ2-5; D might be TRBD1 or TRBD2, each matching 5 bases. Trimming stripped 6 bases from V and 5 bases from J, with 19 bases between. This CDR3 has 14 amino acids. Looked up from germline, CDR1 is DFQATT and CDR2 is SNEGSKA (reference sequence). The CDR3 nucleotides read TGCAGTGCCCGCGGTCTGGGGGAGTGGGAGACCCAGTACTTC. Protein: CSARGLGEWETQYF.

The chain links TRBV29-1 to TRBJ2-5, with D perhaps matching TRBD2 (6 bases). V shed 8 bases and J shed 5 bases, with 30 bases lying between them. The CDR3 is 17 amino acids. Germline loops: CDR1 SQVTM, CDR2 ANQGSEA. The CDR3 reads CSSEADIADLTKETQYF. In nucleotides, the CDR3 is TGCAGCAGTGAAGCGGATATAGCGGACCTAACGAAGGAGACCCAGTACTTC.

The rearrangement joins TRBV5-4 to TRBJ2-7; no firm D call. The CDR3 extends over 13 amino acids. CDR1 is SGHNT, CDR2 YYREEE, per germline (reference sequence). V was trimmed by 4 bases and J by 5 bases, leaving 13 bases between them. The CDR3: CASSPHMSHEQYF. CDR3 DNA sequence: TGTGCCAGCAGCCCGCATATGTCCCACGAGCAGTACTTC. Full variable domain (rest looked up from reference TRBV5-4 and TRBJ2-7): ETGVTQSPTHLIKTRGQQVTLRCSSQSGHNTVSWYQQALGQGPQFIFQYYREEENGRGNFPPRFSGLQFPNYSSELNVNALELDDSALYLCASSPHMSHEQYFGPGTRLTVT.

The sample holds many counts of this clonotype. CDR3 protein: CSAFTGTYEQYF. The CDR3 nucleotides read TGCAGTGCTTTTACAGGGACCTACGAGCAGTACTTC. V gene TRBV20-1 combines with J gene TRBJ2-7, with a tentative D call TRBD1 (6 bases). Germline loops: CDR1 DFQATT, CDR2 SNEGSKA (reference sequence). The V gene lost 5 bases and the J gene lost 2 bases, with 10 bases spanning the gap. The CDR3 length is 12 residues.